One and the same sample provided the 30 T cell receptor beta chains below, sequenced in a study of shared clonotypes between healthy human individuals. Measured with immunoSEQ multiplex PCR; TCRdb has only the in-frame clones, and not every one. This repertoire shows about 2 million clones, over 85% found once; its top ten account for 1.2%. As defined, naive CD8 cells were CD45RO-negative and positively selected for CCR7, with terminally differentiated effector memory CD45RA+ cells excluded. Sequencing input: naive CD8+ T cells sorted from blood. Receptors originate from a man younger than 35 in good health.

As for this clone: Other DNA sequences in this specimen translate into the identical CDR3. The gene calls are TRBV27 and TRBJ2-1; TRBD2 aligns across 9 bases. There are 14 residues in the CDR3. Germline lookup yields CDR1 MNHEY and CDR2 SMNVEV (reference sequence). The V gene end was trimmed by 2 bases and the J gene end by 10 bases; junction bases not matched to a gene: 6. CDR3 sequence (DNA): TGTGCCAGCAGTTTAGCGGGAGGGCCGGGAGAGCAGTTCTTC. It yields the protein CASSLAGGPGEQFF.

The chain couples TRBV27 to TRBJ2-2, with 13 bases lining up with TRBD2. From germline, CDR1 is MNHEY and CDR2 SMNVEV (reference sequence). This CDR3 contains 17 residues. J gave up 7 bases and V 7 bases, and 12 bases lay outside the gene matches. The CDR3 here is CASKALLAGGPNGELFF. The CDR3 nucleotides read TGTGCCAGCAAGGCCCTACTAGCGGGAGGGCCGAACGGGGAGCTGTTTTTT.

A note on this clone: Other DNA sequences from this sample encode an identical CDR3 as well. The rearrangement joins TRBV5-1 to TRBJ2-1, with D maybe TRBD2 (5 bases). V was cut by 2 bases and J by 4 bases, with 7 bases left in between. From germline, CDR1 is SGHRS and CDR2 YFSETQ. The CDR3 loop spans 13 amino acids. The DNA of the CDR3 is TGCGCCAGCAGCTTAACGGGGTACAATGAGCAGTTCTTC. Its translation: CASSLTGYNEQFF. Filled out from reference TRBV5-1 and TRBJ2-1, the complete variable domain reads KAGVTQTPRYLIKTRGQQVTLSCSPISGHRSVSWYQQTPGQGLQFLFEYFSETQRNKGNFPGRFSGRQFSNSRSEMNVSTLELGDSALYLCASSLTGYNEQFFGPGTRLTVL.

The rearrangement joins TRBV7-9 to TRBJ2-7, with 7 bases aligning to TRBD1. The CDR3 has 15 amino acids. From germline, CDR1 is SEHNR and CDR2 FQNEAQ (reference sequence). Trimming removed 1 base from V and 6 bases from J; junction bases left unmatched: 9. CDR3 region: CASSLGPDGTVEQYF. The DNA of the CDR3 is TGTGCCAGCAGCTTAGGGCCCGACGGGACAGTCGAGCAGTACTTC. Drawing the rest from reference TRBV7-9 and TRBJ2-7, the complete variable domain is DTGVSQNPRHKITKRGQNVTFRCDPISEHNRLYWYRQTLGQGPEFLTYFQNEAQLEKSRLLSDRFSAERPKGSFSTLEIQRTEQGDSAMYLCASSLGPDGTVEQYFGPGTRLTVT.

This clone was seen just once. The V call is TRBV7-9, the J call TRBJ2-7, with TRBD1 matching 10 bases. Unmatched junction bases numbered 7, after V lost 5 bases and J lost 6 bases. CDR3 size: 14 residues. Germline V CDR1 and CDR2: SEHNR, FQNEAQ (reference sequence). In DNA, the CDR3 is TGTGCCAGCAGCCACACGACAGGGGGCGGCGAGCAGTACTTC. Translation gives CASSHTTGGGEQYF. The complete variable domain, with remaining parts taken from reference TRBV7-9 and TRBJ2-7, reads DTGVSQNPRHKITKRGQNVTFRCDPISEHNRLYWYRQTLGQGPEFLTYFQNEAQLEKSRLLSDRFSAERPKGSFSTLEIQRTEQGDSAMYLCASSHTTGGGEQYFGPGTRLTVT.

This rearrangement joins TRBV7-6 to TRBJ2-1; 9 positions agree with TRBD2. The CDR3 extends over 17 amino acids. The V gene end was trimmed by 5 bases and the J gene end by 6 bases; junction bases not matched to a gene: 14. Germline CDR1 SGHVS, CDR2 FNYEAQ. CDR3 nucleotide sequence: TGTGCCAGCAGCGTAGTTAGCGGGAGAGCGGACTTCAATGAGCAGTTCTTC. Translation: CASSVVSGRADFNEQFF.

The chain is built from TRBV5-1 and TRBJ2-7, with D tentatively TRBD2 (5 bases). Germline assignment: CDR1 SGHRS and CDR2 YFSETQ. This CDR3 contains 15 residues. The V and J ends lost 3 bases and 0 bases respectively, with 13 bases between them. The CDR3 here is CASSSWTGSSYEQYF. CDR3 sequence (DNA): TGCGCCAGCAGCTCGTGGACGGGAAGCTCCTACGAGCAGTACTTC.

The CDR3 loop reads CASSLLGSGGYTDTQYF. CDR3 bases: TGTGCCAGCAGCTTACTGGGTAGCGGGGGGTACACAGATACGCAGTATTTT. The V call is TRBV13, the J call TRBJ2-3; 10 positions agree with TRBD2. This CDR3 is 17 amino acids long. With V trimmed by 2 bases and J by 2 bases, 7 bases remained unmatched. Germline V lookup: CDR1 PRHDT, CDR2 FYEKMQ (reference sequence).

The chain has TRBV7-9 and TRBJ2-5; 7 bases are a match to TRBD2. Germline CDR1 and CDR2: SEHNR and FQNEAQ (reference sequence). The CDR3 length is 11 residues. The CDR3 protein is CAGGYQETQYF. DNA for the CDR3: TGTGCGGGGGGGTACCAAGAGACCCAGTACTTC.

The rearrangement links TRBV21-1 to TRBJ2-7; the table's D call TRBD2 went unverified against the DNA. TRBV21-1 is a pseudogene segment. CDR3 length: 17 amino acids. The CDR3 is CASSKVFLAGGPYEQYF. The CDR3 DNA reads TGTGCCAGCAGCAAAGTATTTCTAGCGGGAGGGCCGTACGAGCAGTACTTC.

CDR3 in amino acids: CASSPLGGSWTEAFF. In DNA form, the CDR3 reads TGTGCCAGCAGCCCCCTAGGGGGTTCTTGGACTGAAGCTTTCTTT. The chain has TRBV11-1 and TRBJ1-1, with a possible D match to TRBD1 (6 bases). Per the germline V gene, CDR1 is SGHAT and CDR2 is FQDESV (reference sequence). Trimming took off 5 bases at V and 5 bases at J, with 18 bases between the two ends. The CDR3 runs 15 residues.

The chain is built from TRBV10-2 and TRBJ1-5; 7 nucleotides line up with TRBD1. CDR3 length equals 13 residues. CDR1 and CDR2 (germline): WSHSY, SAAADI. With V trimmed by 9 bases and J by 3 bases, 5 bases remained unmatched. CDR3 coding DNA: TGCGCCAGTTCCGACAGGGACAATCAGCCCCAGCATTTT. Protein: CASSDRDNQPQHF.

The chain recombines TRBV10-2 with TRBJ1-5, with 7 positions matching TRBD1. The CDR3 has 14 amino acids. Germline V CDR1 and CDR2: WSHSY, SAAADI. Trimming cost V 1 base and J 7 bases; bases outside gene matches: 4. In nucleotides, the CDR3 is TGCGCCAGCAGTGAGTTGGCAGGGGGACAGCCCCAGCATTTT. Its translation: CASSELAGGQPQHF.

This chain joins TRBV15 and TRBJ1-6; possible D gene TRBD1, 6 bases. From germline, CDR1 is LNHNV and CDR2 YYDKDF (reference sequence). Trimming removed 4 bases from V and 6 bases from J, with 16 bases in between. The CDR3 sequence is 16 residues long. The CDR3 loop reads CATSNYGGQPNSPLHF. The CDR3 region has the DNA TGTGCCACCAGCAATTATGGGGGGCAACCTAATTCACCCCTCCACTTT.

The V gene is TRBV13, the J gene TRBJ2-1, with D tentatively TRBD1 (6 bases). The CDR3 extends over 17 amino acids. CDR1 is PRHDT and CDR2 is FYEKMQ in the germline V gene (reference sequence). With 5 bases removed from V and 8 bases from J, the gap between germline ends came to 25 bases. DNA for the CDR3: TGTGCCAGCAGCGATACCACAGGGTTGGTGGGGAACCATGAGCAGTTCTTC. Protein product: CASSDTTGLVGNHEQFF.

The chain links TRBV7-9 to TRBJ1-1, with TRBD1 as a possible D gene (6 bases). V shed 6 bases and J shed 4 bases, with 12 bases lying between them. Per the germline V gene, CDR1 is SEHNR and CDR2 is FQNEAQ (reference sequence). The CDR3 is made up of 13 amino acids. The CDR3 spells CASRRPGATEAFF. CDR3 coding DNA: TGTGCCAGCAGGAGGCCAGGGGCCACTGAAGCTTTCTTT.

This chain joins TRBV4-1 and TRBJ1-2, with 7 bases lining up with TRBD1. The CDR3 is 15 amino acids. The germline V gene encodes CDR1 MGHRA and CDR2 YSYEKL. Trimming removed 3 bases from V and 6 bases from J; junction bases left unmatched: 10. The CDR3 sequence: CASSQASTGEDGYTF. The CDR3 region has the DNA TGCGCCAGCAGCCAGGCATCCACAGGGGAGGATGGCTACACCTTC.

V and J are TRBV4-1 and TRBJ2-7; 10 positions match TRBD2. This CDR3 spans 16 amino acids. Looked up from germline, CDR1 is MGHRA and CDR2 is YSYEKL. V shed 3 bases, J shed 4 bases, and the junction held 9 bases outside the gene matches. The DNA of the CDR3 is TGCGCCAGCAGCCACCTACCGGAGACTAGCGGGTACGAGCAGTACTTC. The encoded protein is CASSHLPETSGYEQYF.

Turning to this clone: Within the sample, other DNA sequences also encode this same CDR3. The rearrangement uses TRBV4-1 and TRBJ2-7, with TRBD2 identical over 9 bases. V was clipped by 1 base and J by 2 bases; unmatched bases: 3. Germline values: CDR1 MGHRA, CDR2 YSYEKL. The CDR3 extends over 15 amino acids. CDR3 residues: CASSQVAGATYEQYF. The CDR3 DNA is TGCGCCAGCAGCCAAGTAGCGGGGGCCACCTACGAGCAGTACTTC.

CDR3 in amino acids: CASSPLTQGDEKLFF. The CDR3 DNA reads TGTGCCAGCTCACCACTAACACAGGGGGACGAAAAACTGTTTTTT. The J gene is TRBJ1-4, the V gene TRBV18; 8 nucleotides align to TRBD1. This CDR3 region has 15 residues. J gave up 8 bases and V 1 base, and 6 bases lay outside the gene matches. CDR1 is KGHSH, CDR2 LQKENI, per germline.

Only one count was recorded for this clone. Other DNA sequences within the sample encode an identical CDR3. This chain joins TRBV5-6 and TRBJ2-5; D is ambiguous. The CDR3 runs 13 residues. Per germline, CDR1 SGHDT and CDR2 YYEEEE. Trimming took 2 bases from V and 2 from J, leaving 7 bases between them. CDR3 coding DNA: TGTGCCAGCAGCTTAGGTTCACAAGAGACCCAGTACTTC. This encodes CASSLGSQETQYF.

The chain combines TRBV30 with TRBJ2-6; TRBD2 might be the D (5 bases). The CDR3 has 11 amino acids. Germline V CDR1 and CDR2: GTSNPN, SVGIG (reference sequence). This chain's CDR3 is CARGGANVLTF. The CDR3 DNA follows: TGTGCACGGGGTGGGGCCAACGTCCTGACTTTC.

This chain joins TRBV6-1 and TRBJ1-3, with TRBD1 as a possible D gene (6 bases). Germline V gene sequence: CDR1 MNHNS, CDR2 SASEGT. The CDR3 sequence is 16 residues long. V lost 2 bases, J lost 4 bases, and 15 bases lay in between. The CDR3 sequence: CASSELGAASGNTIYF. The DNA for the CDR3 is TGTGCCAGCAGTGAATTGGGGGCTGCGTCAGGAAACACCATATATTTT.

In DNA form, the CDR3 reads TGTGCCAGCAGCCCCCGGGGAGGTCTCTACGAGCAGTACTTC. It encodes CASSPRGGLYEQYF. V gene TRBV7-6 combines with J gene TRBJ2-7, with a tentative D call TRBD2 (6 bases). This CDR3 region has 14 residues. V was cut by 5 bases and J by 3 bases, with 14 bases left in between. CDR1 and CDR2 from the germline V gene are SGHVS and FNYEAQ.

The V call is TRBV6-5, the J call TRBJ2-1; 9 nucleotides align to TRBD1. The germline gives CDR1 MNHEY, CDR2 SVGAGI. The CDR3 covers 12 residues. Unmatched junction bases numbered 10, after V lost 7 bases and J lost 15 bases. CDR3 in amino acids: CASTDDRGIWFF. The CDR3 DNA reads as TGTGCCAGCACCGACGACAGGGGGATTTGGTTCTTC.

The chain is built from TRBV7-8 and TRBJ2-7, with D possibly being TRBD1 (5 bases). The CDR3 sequence is 12 residues long. Trimming took 0 bases from V and 7 from J, leaving 7 bases between them. Germline V gene lookup returns CDR1 SGHVS and CDR2 FQNEAQ. This chain's CDR3 is CASSLASGEQYF. The CDR3 DNA reads TGTGCCAGCAGCTTAGCATCAGGGGAGCAGTACTTC.

The chain recombines TRBV25-1 with TRBJ2-7; 9 bases are a match to TRBD1. The CDR3 is 14 residues long. V dropped 6 bases and J dropped 3; count of bases not matched to a gene: 6. Germline V gives CDR1 MGHDK, CDR2 SYGVNS. In DNA, the CDR3 is TGTGCCAGCAGCTGGACAGGGGAAAGCTACGAGCAGTACTTC. This codes for CASSWTGESYEQYF.

The chain uses TRBV6-5 and TRBJ2-7, with D unclear. The CDR3 covers 13 residues. CDR1 MNHEY and CDR2 SVGAGI come from the germline V gene. V shed 2 bases and J shed 2 bases, with 7 bases lying between them. The CDR3 reads CASSYGIAYEQYF. Here the CDR3 DNA reads TGTGCCAGCAGTTACGGGATAGCCTACGAGCAGTACTTC.

This chain uses TRBV5-6 with TRBJ1-3; D is unresolved. This CDR3 is built from 16 residues. V shed 1 base and J shed 0 bases, with 11 bases lying between them. Germline V gene data show CDR1 as SGHDT and CDR2 as YYEEEE. The CDR3, as DNA: TGTGCCAGCAGCTTGCTAAGTTATGACTCTGGAAACACCATATATTTT. Its protein is CASSLLSYDSGNTIYF.

The V gene is TRBV11-2, the J gene TRBJ2-7; the D call may be TRBD1 or TRBD2 (5 bases each). The germline V gene encodes CDR1 SGHAT and CDR2 FQNNGV. Trimming cost V 0 bases and J 3 bases, with 18 bases left between them. The CDR3 consists of 17 residues. CDR3 in DNA: TGTGCCAGCAGCTTAGAGGCAGGGACGGTCTTCATCTACGAGCAGTACTTC. Translated: CASSLEAGTVFIYEQYF. Drawing the rest from reference TRBV11-2 and TRBJ2-7, the complete variable domain is EAGVAQSPRYKIIEKRQSVAFWCNPISGHATLYWYQQILGQGPKLLIQFQNNGVVDDSQLPKDRFSAERLKGVDSTLKIQPAKLEDSAVYLCASSLEAGTVFIYEQYFGPGTRLTVT.